This TCR beta chain was profiled in a study of blood T cell repertoires in COVID-19. TCRdb's copy holds only in-frame clones and misses some; the assay was immunoSEQ multiplex PCR. This sample has roughly 290,000 clones, with 70% to 90% found just once. This clone was picked up one time. The sample taken for sequencing was PBMCs or T cells enriched from blood (not recorded which). This TCR was sampled from a man aged 25-45 years who had recovered from COVID-19.

The CDR3 DNA is TGTGCCAGCAGTTTATCTTTGGGCCTCTACCAGACAGGGTCTCGTTCTGAAGCTTTCTTT. It yields the protein CASSLSLGLYQTGSRSEAFF. J is TRBJ1-1 and V is TRBV28; 7 positions agree with TRBD1. J lost 6 bases, V lost 1 base, and 23 bases had no gene match. The CDR3 runs 20 residues. Germline CDR1 is MDHEN and CDR2 is SYDVKM.